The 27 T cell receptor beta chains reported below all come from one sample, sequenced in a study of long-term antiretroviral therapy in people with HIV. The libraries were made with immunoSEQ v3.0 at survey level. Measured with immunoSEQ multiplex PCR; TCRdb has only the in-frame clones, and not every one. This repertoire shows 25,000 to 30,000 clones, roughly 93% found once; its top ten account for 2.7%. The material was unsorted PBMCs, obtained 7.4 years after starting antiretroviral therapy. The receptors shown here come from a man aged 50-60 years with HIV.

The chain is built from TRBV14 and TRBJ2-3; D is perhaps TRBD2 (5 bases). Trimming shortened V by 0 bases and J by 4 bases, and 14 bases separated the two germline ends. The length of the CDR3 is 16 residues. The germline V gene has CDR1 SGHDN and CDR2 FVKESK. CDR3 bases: TGTGCCAGCAGCCAAGATACGGGAACCCGCGCAGATACGCAGTATTTT. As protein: CASSQDTGTRADTQYF.

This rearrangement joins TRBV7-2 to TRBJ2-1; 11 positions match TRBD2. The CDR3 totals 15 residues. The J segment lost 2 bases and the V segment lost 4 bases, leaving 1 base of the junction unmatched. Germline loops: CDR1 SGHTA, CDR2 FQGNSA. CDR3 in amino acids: CASSSTSGAYNEQFF. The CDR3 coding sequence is TGTGCCAGCAGCTCGACTAGCGGGGCCTACAATGAGCAGTTCTTC.

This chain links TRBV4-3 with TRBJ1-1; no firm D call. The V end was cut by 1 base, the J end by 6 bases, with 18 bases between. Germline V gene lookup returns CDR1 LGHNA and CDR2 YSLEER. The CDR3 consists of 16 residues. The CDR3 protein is CASSQAVVAAAAEAFF. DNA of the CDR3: TGCGCCAGCAGCCAAGCTGTTGTAGCAGCAGCCGCTGAAGCTTTCTTT.

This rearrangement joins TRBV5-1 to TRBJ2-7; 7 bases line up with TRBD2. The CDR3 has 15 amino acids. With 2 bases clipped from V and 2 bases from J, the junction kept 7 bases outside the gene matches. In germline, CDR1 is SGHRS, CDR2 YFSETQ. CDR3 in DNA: TGCGCCAGCAGCTTAGATAGCGGGTCGACCTACGAGCAGTACTTC. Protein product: CASSLDSGSTYEQYF.

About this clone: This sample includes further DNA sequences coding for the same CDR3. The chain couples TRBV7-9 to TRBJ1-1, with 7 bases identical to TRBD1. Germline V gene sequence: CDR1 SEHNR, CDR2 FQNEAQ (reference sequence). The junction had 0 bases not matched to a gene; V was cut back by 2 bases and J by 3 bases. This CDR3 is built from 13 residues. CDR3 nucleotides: TGTGCCAGCAGCTTAACAGGGGACACTGAAGCTTTCTTT. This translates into CASSLTGDTEAFF.

This chain's CDR3 is CSVDGGAWSTEAFF. CDR3 DNA: TGCAGCGTTGATGGGGGGGCCTGGAGCACTGAAGCTTTCTTT. The chain couples TRBV29-1 to TRBJ1-1; TRBD1 is a possible D gene (6 bases). Germline V gene lookup returns CDR1 SQVTM and CDR2 ANQGSEA. The CDR3 loop spans 14 amino acids. V was shortened by 3 bases and J by 4 bases, with 15 bases between the two germline ends.

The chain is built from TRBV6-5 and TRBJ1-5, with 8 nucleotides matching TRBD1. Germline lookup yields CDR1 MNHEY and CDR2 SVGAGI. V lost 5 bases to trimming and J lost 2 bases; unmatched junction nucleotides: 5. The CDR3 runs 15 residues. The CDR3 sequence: CASSLTGGGNQPQHF. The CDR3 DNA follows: TGTGCCAGCAGTCTTACAGGGGGGGGCAATCAGCCCCAGCATTTT.

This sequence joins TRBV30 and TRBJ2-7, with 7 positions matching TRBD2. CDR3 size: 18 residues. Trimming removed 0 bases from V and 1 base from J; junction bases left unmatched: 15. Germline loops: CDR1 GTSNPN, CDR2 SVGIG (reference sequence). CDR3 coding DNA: TGTGCCTGGAGTGTGGTAGGGGCCTCGGGGGGTTTGTCCTACGAGCAGTACTTC. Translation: CAWSVVGASGGLSYEQYF.

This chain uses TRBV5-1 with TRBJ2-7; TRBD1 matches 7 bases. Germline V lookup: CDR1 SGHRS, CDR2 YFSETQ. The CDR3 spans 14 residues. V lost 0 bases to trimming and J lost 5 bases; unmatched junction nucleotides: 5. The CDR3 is CASSLGGQAHEQYF. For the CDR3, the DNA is TGCGCCAGCAGCTTGGGAGGACAGGCCCACGAGCAGTACTTC.

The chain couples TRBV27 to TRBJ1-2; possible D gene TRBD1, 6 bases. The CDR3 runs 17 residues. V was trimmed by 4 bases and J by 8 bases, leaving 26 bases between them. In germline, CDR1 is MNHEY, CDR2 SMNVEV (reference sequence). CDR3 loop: CASSYQPRHRDLGGYTF. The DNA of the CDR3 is TGTGCCAGCAGTTACCAGCCGAGACACAGGGATCTGGGCGGCTACACCTTC.

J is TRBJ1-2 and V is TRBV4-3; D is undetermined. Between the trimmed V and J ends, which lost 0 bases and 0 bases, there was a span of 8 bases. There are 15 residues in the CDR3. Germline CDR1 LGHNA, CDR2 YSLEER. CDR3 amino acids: CASSQDRASNYGYTF. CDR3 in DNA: TGCGCCAGCAGCCAAGATAGAGCCTCTAACTATGGCTACACCTTC.

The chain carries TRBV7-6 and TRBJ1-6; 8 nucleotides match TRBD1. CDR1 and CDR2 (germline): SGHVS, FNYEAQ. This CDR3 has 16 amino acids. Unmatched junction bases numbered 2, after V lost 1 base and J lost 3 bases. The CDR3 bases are TGTGCCAGCAGCTTAGACAGGGGGGACTATAATTCACCCCTCCACTTT. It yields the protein CASSLDRGDYNSPLHF.

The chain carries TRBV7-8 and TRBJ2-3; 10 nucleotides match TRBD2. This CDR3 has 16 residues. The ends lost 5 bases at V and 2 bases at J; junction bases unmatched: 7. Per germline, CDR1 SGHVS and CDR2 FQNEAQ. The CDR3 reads CASSPIAGGTTDTQYF. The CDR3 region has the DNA TGTGCCAGCAGCCCCATAGCGGGGGGTACCACAGATACGCAGTATTTT.

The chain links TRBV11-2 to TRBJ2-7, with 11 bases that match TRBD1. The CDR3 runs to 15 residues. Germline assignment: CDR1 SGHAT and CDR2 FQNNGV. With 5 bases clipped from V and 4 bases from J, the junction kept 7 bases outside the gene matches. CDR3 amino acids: CASSQPGQGGYEQYF. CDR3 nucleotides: TGTGCCAGCAGCCAACCGGGACAGGGGGGATACGAGCAGTACTTC.

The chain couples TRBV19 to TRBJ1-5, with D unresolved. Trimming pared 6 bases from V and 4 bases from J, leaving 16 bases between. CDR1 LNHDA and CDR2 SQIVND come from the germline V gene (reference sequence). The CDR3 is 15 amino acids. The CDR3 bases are TGTGCCAGTAGCCCTGCCGGGCGGAGGAATCAGCCCCAGCATTTT. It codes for CASSPAGRRNQPQHF.

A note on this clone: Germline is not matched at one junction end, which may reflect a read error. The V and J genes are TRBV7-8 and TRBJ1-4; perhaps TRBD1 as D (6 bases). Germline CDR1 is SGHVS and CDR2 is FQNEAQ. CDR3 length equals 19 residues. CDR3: CASSLARWQGSDAHEKLFF. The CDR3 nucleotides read TGTGCCAGCAGCCTAGCTAGGTGGCAGGGGTCAGATGCTCATGAAAAACTGTTTTTT.

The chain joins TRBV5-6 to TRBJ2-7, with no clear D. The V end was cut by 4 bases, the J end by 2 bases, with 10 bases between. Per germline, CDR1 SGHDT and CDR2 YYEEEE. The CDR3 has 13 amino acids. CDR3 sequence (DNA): TGTGCCAGCAGCCCGCCGGGTCCCTACGAGCAGTACTTC. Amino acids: CASSPPGPYEQYF.

CDR3 protein: CASRTLGSTDTQYF. CDR3 DNA: TGTGCCAGCAGGACACTAGGGTCCACAGATACGCAGTATTTT. The genes are TRBV2 and TRBJ2-3; D may be TRBD2 (5 bases). Germline CDR1 and CDR2: SNHLY and FYNNEI. Trimming removed 6 bases at V and 2 bases at J, with 12 bases between. The CDR3 is 14 amino acids.

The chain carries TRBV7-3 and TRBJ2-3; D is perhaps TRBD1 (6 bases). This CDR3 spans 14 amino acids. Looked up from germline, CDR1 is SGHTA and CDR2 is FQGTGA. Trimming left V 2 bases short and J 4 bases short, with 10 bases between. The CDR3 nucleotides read TGTGCCAGCAGCTTAGGGGGCCGGTCAGATACGCAGTATTTT. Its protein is CASSLGGRSDTQYF.

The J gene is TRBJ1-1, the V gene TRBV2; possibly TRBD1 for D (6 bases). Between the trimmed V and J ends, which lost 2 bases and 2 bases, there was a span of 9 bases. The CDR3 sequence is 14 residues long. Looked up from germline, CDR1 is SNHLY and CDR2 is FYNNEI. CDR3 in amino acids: CASSEMGANTEAFF. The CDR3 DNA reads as TGTGCCAGCAGTGAAATGGGGGCTAACACTGAAGCTTTCTTT.

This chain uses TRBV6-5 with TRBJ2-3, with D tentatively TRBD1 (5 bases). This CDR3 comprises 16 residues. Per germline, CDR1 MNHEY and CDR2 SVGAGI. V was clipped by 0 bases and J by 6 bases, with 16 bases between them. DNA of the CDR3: TGTGCCAGCAGTTACTCGGGGCAGAACCCGGCTGATACGCAGTATTTT. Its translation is CASSYSGQNPADTQYF.

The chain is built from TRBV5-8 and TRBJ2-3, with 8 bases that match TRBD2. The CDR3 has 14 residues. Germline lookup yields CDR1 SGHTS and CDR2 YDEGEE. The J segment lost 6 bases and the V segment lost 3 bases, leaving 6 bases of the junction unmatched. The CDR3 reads CASSYWTSRDTQYF. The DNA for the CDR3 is TGTGCCAGCAGCTATTGGACTAGCCGGGATACGCAGTATTTT.

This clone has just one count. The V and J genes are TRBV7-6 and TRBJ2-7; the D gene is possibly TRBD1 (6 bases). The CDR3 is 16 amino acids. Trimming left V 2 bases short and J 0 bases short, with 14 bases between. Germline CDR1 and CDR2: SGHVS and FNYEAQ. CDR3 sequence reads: CASSLSTGTRSYEQYF. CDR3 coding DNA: TGTGCCAGCAGCTTATCGACAGGAACCCGCTCCTACGAGCAGTACTTC.

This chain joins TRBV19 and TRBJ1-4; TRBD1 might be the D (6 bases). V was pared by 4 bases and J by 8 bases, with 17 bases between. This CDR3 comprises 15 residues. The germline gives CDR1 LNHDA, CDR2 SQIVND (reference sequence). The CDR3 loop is CASSTGGRGAEKLFF. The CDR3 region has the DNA TGTGCCAGTAGTACTGGGGGCAGAGGAGCAGAAAAACTGTTTTTT. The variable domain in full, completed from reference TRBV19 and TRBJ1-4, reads DGGITQSPKYLFRKEGQNVTLSCEQNLNHDAMYWYRQDPGQGLRLIYYSQIVNDFQKGDIAEGYSVSREKKESFPLTVTSAQKNPTAFYLCASSTGGRGAEKLFFGSGTQLSVL.

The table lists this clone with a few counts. CDR3 sequence: CASSLLAGNPNTGELFF. For the CDR3, the DNA is TGCGCCAGCAGCTTACTAGCGGGGAATCCGAACACCGGGGAGCTGTTTTTT. This sequence joins TRBV5-1 and TRBJ2-2; 10 bases fit TRBD2. V lost 2 bases and J lost 0; bases outside the gene matches: 4. CDR3 length equals 17 residues. The V gene's germline CDR1 is SGHRS and CDR2 YFSETQ.

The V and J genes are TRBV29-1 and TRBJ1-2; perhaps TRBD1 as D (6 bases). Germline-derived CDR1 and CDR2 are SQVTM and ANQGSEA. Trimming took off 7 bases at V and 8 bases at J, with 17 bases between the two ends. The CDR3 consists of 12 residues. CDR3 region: CSARGGDGGYTF. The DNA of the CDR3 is TGCAGCGCCCGAGGGGGAGATGGCGGCTACACCTTC.

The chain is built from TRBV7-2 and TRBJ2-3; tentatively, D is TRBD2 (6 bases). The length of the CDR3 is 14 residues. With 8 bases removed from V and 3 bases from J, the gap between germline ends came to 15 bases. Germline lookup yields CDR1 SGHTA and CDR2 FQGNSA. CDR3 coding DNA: TGTGCCAGCGGAAGGGCTAGCGCTACAGATACGCAGTATTTT. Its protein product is CASGRASATDTQYF.